Below, 21 T cell receptor beta chains from the same sample are listed, as sequenced in a study of shared T cell receptors in the human thymus. Sequenced by immunoSEQ multiplex PCR; TCRdb stores in-frame clones only, minus some. The sample shows roughly 660,000 clones, roughly 90% of them seen only once. These same data were also listed under a study on human thymus T cells.

Sequenced input: thymocytes. The receptors were gathered from a boy less than two years old with a congenital heart defect.

This clone came up once. V is TRBV27 and J is TRBJ2-3, with D tentatively TRBD1 (5 bases). This CDR3 comprises 17 residues. Per germline, CDR1 MNHEY and CDR2 SMNVEV (reference sequence). Trimming removed 2 bases from V and 3 bases from J, with 18 bases in between. The CDR3: CASSLMGQGWKTDTQYF. CDR3 bases: TGTGCCAGCAGTTTAATGGGGCAGGGATGGAAAACAGATACGCAGTATTTT.

The DNA of the CDR3 is TGTGCCAGCAGTTTATCAAGCGGGAGGGTTTACAATGAGCAGTTCTTC. It specifies CASSLSSGRVYNEQFF. The J gene is TRBJ2-1, the V gene TRBV27, with 10 positions matching TRBD2. CDR1 is MNHEY and CDR2 is SMNVEV in the germline V gene (reference sequence). The CDR3 length is 16 residues. The J segment lost 4 bases and the V segment lost 0 bases, leaving 3 bases of the junction unmatched.

The genes are TRBV2 and TRBJ2-1; 8 bases agree with TRBD2. CDR1 and CDR2 (germline): SNHLY, FYNNEI. The CDR3 is made up of 17 amino acids. Trimming removed 3 bases from V and 0 bases from J; junction bases left unmatched: 7. The CDR3 loop is CASSDSGVGSSYNEQFF. The CDR3 DNA is TGTGCCAGCAGTGATAGCGGGGTGGGGAGCTCCTACAATGAGCAGTTCTTC. Filled out from reference TRBV2 and TRBJ2-1, the complete variable domain reads EPEVTQTPSHQVTQMGQEVILRCVPISNHLYFYWYRQILGQKVEFLVSFYNNEISEKSEIFDDQFSVERPDGSNFTLKIRSTKLEDSAMYFCASSDSGVGSSYNEQFFGPGTRLTVL.

V usage is TRBV30 and J usage is TRBJ2-1, with 10 nucleotides matching TRBD2. CDR3 size: 17 residues. The germline V gene has CDR1 GTSNPN and CDR2 SVGIG (reference sequence). J lost 4 bases, V lost 2 bases, and 11 bases had no gene match. CDR3 residues: CAWSPPLAGVRYNEQFF. CDR3 bases: TGTGCCTGGAGTCCACCGCTAGCGGGAGTGCGGTACAATGAGCAGTTCTTC.

The rearrangement uses TRBV29-1 and TRBJ2-1; 10 bases agree with TRBD2. The length of the CDR3 is 19 residues. Trimming removed 2 bases from V and 3 bases from J; junction bases left unmatched: 16. CDR1 and CDR2 (germline): SQVTM, ANQGSEA. The CDR3 reads CSVEPPGSSGSPLYNEQFF. The CDR3 DNA follows: TGCAGCGTTGAACCCCCCGGATCTAGCGGGAGCCCCCTCTACAATGAGCAGTTCTTC.

The CDR3 is CASSPGVIDEQYF. The CDR3 DNA reads TGCGCCAGCAGTCCAGGGGTGATCGACGAGCAGTACTTC. This chain links TRBV5-1 with TRBJ2-7; D might be TRBD1 (6 bases). Germline V gene data show CDR1 as SGHRS and CDR2 as YFSETQ. The CDR3 length is 13 residues. Trimming took off 5 bases at V and 5 bases at J, with 14 bases between the two ends.

The chain is built from TRBV7-8 and TRBJ2-1, with 11 bases that match TRBD2. Trimming took 5 bases from V and 2 from J; bases not matched to a gene: 14. There are 19 residues in the CDR3. Germline V gene sequence: CDR1 SGHVS, CDR2 FQNEAQ. The CDR3 region has the DNA TGTGCCAGCAGCCTACTCCGGAGGCTAGCGGGAGGTACCTACAATGAGCAGTTCTTC. It codes for CASSLLRRLAGGTYNEQFF.

The chain employs TRBV27 and TRBJ1-2, with 10 bases fitting TRBD1. Germline lookup yields CDR1 MNHEY and CDR2 SMNVEV (reference sequence). Trimming cost V 5 bases and J 7 bases; bases outside gene matches: 10. The CDR3 has 15 amino acids. The CDR3 here is CASSPFDRGRFGYTF. The CDR3, as DNA: TGTGCCAGCAGTCCTTTCGACAGGGGGCGGTTTGGCTACACCTTC.

Only one count was recorded for this clone. The chain has TRBV10-1 and TRBJ2-7; D perhaps matches TRBD1 (5 bases). The germline CDR1 and CDR2 sequences are WNHNN and SYGVQD (reference sequence). The CDR3 is 14 amino acids. The V gene lost 9 bases and the J gene lost 2 bases, with 17 bases spanning the gap. Written as DNA, the CDR3 is TGCGCCAGAAAGCGACAGCCTTGTGCCTACGAGCAGTACTTC. It codes for CARKRQPCAYEQYF.

The chain employs TRBV9 and TRBJ2-1, with 9 bases aligning to TRBD2. V dropped 2 bases and J dropped 9; count of bases not matched to a gene: 6. The CDR3 is 14 residues long. From germline, CDR1 is SGDLS and CDR2 YYNGEE. The CDR3 nucleotides are TGTGCCAGCAGCGTTTCCGCGGGAGGGCGTGAGCAGTTCTTC. This gives the protein CASSVSAGGREQFF. Full variable domain (outside the CDR3, taken from reference TRBV9 and TRBJ2-1): DSGVTQTPKHLITATGQRVTLRCSPRSGDLSVYWYQQSLDQGLQFLIQYYNGEERAKGNILERFSAQQFPDLHSELNLSSLELGDSALYFCASSVSAGGREQFFGPGTRLTVL.

The V call is TRBV6-4, the J call TRBJ2-7; TRBD2 matches at 9 bases. V was pared by 6 bases and J by 2 bases, with 14 bases of the junction left unmatched. CDR3 length: 17 amino acids. Germline V gene data show CDR1 as MRHNA and CDR2 as SNTAGT. The CDR3 DNA reads as TGTGCCAGCAGGATTTGCATTAGCGGGAGAATTCCCTACGAGCAGTACTTC. Translation gives CASRICISGRIPYEQYF.

The V gene is TRBV27, the J gene TRBJ2-4; 14 nucleotides agree with TRBD2. Germline loops: CDR1 MNHEY, CDR2 SMNVEV (reference sequence). The CDR3 has 17 amino acids. V lost 5 bases to trimming and J lost 6 bases; unmatched junction nucleotides: 9. The CDR3 loop reads CASSPPGLAGAGNIQYF. In DNA form, the CDR3 reads TGTGCCAGCAGTCCCCCGGGACTAGCGGGAGCAGGAAACATTCAGTACTTC.

The chain links TRBV28 to TRBJ2-1; D gene uncertain. V was clipped by 0 bases and J by 5 bases, with 11 bases between them. This CDR3 is built from 15 residues. Germline CDR1 is MDHEN and CDR2 is SYDVKM. The CDR3 DNA sequence: TGTGCCAGCAGTTTATGGGGCAATGGTAACAATGAGCAGTTCTTC. Amino acid sequence: CASSLWGNGNNEQFF. The entire variable domain, with the rest obtained from reference TRBV28 and TRBJ2-1, is as follows: DVKVTQSSRYLVKRTGEKVFLECVQDMDHENMFWYRQDPGLGLRLIYFSYDVKMKEKGDIPEGYSVSREKKERFSLILESASTNQTSMYLCASSLWGNGNNEQFFGPGTRLTVL.

There are a few counts of this clone. V usage is TRBV28 and J usage is TRBJ1-4, with 10 bases fitting TRBD1. Germline CDR1 and CDR2: MDHEN and SYDVKM. CDR3 length: 14 amino acids. V gave up 5 bases and J gave up 6 bases; unmatched junction bases: 3. The CDR3 loop reads CASSRDRGDEKLFF. The CDR3 region has the DNA TGTGCCAGCAGTCGGGACAGGGGTGATGAAAAACTGTTTTTT.

The rearrangement uses TRBV18 and TRBJ2-3; TRBD2 agrees at 8 bases. Germline trimming cut 3 bases from V and 6 bases from J; bases unmatched to any gene: 8. The CDR3 totals 15 residues. Germline V gene sequence: CDR1 KGHSH, CDR2 LQKENI. The CDR3 region has the DNA TGTGCCAGCTCACCGGGGCGGGAGGATACCGATACGCAGTATTTT. Protein: CASSPGREDTDTQYF. The full variable domain, with the rest looked up from reference TRBV18 and TRBJ2-3, is NAGVMQNPRHLVRRRGQEARLRCSPMKGHSHVYWYRQLPEEGLKFMVYLQKENIIDESGMPKERFSAEFPKEGPSILRIQQVVRGDSAAYFCASSPGREDTDTQYFGPGTRLTVL.

This clone was picked up a small number of times. The chain links TRBV10-3 to TRBJ2-7; 7 nucleotides match TRBD2. The V segment lost 2 bases and the J segment 5 bases; nucleotides outside the gene matches: 6. Germline CDR1 reads ENHRY; CDR2 reads SYGVKD. The CDR3 spans 14 residues. The DNA for the CDR3 is TGTGCCATCAGTGAGGCCGGGGGAGGGAACGAGCAGTACTTC. Translating gives CAISEAGGGNEQYF.

This clone was detected a few times. J is TRBJ2-2 and V is TRBV18, with 8 bases matching TRBD2. The CDR3 has 17 amino acids. V gave up 0 bases and J gave up 1 base; unmatched junction bases: 4. Germline V lookup: CDR1 KGHSH, CDR2 LQKENI. This CDR3 reads CASSPPKRGMNTGELFF. In DNA, the CDR3 is TGTGCCAGCTCACCACCGAAGCGGGGGATGAACACCGGGGAGCTGTTTTTT.

The gene calls are TRBV7-2 and TRBJ2-7, with TRBD2 identical over 7 bases. Trimming cost V 0 bases and J 1 base; bases outside gene matches: 12. The CDR3 is made up of 18 amino acids. Germline-derived CDR1 and CDR2 are SGHTA and FQGNSA. The DNA for the CDR3 is TGTGCCAGCAGCTTAGCCCTCGTGTTATCAGCGGGATCCTACGAGCAGTACTTC. It specifies CASSLALVLSAGSYEQYF.

The count of this clone is one. The genes are TRBV30 and TRBJ1-5, with 8 bases aligning to TRBD1. Germline V gene sequence: CDR1 GTSNPN, CDR2 SVGIG (reference sequence). V was pared by 1 base and J by 15 bases, with 14 bases of the junction left unmatched. This CDR3 comprises 14 residues. The chain's CDR3 is CAWSAPFPAGGLHF. As DNA, the CDR3 is TGTGCCTGGAGTGCCCCCTTTCCGGCAGGGGGCTTGCATTTT.

The CDR3 DNA reads TGTGCCAGCAGTCTCCGGACTAGCGGGAGGGTGAGCTCCTACGAGCAGTACTTC. Protein: CASSLRTSGRVSSYEQYF. The rearrangement links TRBV27 to TRBJ2-7; 15 nucleotides match TRBD2. CDR1 and CDR2 (germline): MNHEY, SMNVEV (reference sequence). The trim removed 5 bases at V and 0 bases at J, leaving 8 bases unmatched. This CDR3 region has 18 residues.

This clone was seen just once. This chain links TRBV12-5 with TRBJ1-2; TRBD1 agrees at 8 bases. V was clipped by 4 bases and J by 9 bases; unmatched bases: 16. Looked up from germline, CDR1 is LGHNT and CDR2 is FRNRAP. The CDR3 consists of 16 residues. CDR3 amino acids: CASGSPQGATRSRYTF. The CDR3 coding sequence is TGTGCTAGTGGTTCCCCGCAGGGGGCGACTCGCTCGCGCTACACCTTC.